This TCR beta chain is from a study of blood T cell repertoires in COVID-19. The table came from immunoSEQ multiplex PCR; TCRdb's copy has only in-frame clones and leaves some out. The data show about 320,000 clones, with about 88% seen just once and about 2.4% held by the top ten. Unmatched junction bases numbered 10, after V lost 7 bases and J lost 4 bases. CDR3 length: 15 amino acids. Germline lookup yields CDR1 PRHDT and CDR2 FYEKMQ (reference sequence). The chain recombines TRBV13 with TRBJ1-5; 7 bases fit TRBD1. The receptor was derived from a man aged 55 to 70 who had recovered from COVID-19. Material for sequencing was PBMCs or T cells enriched from blood (not recorded which). CDR3 region: CASTPGDSKNQPQHF. As DNA, the CDR3 is TGTGCCAGCACCCCAGGGGACAGTAAGAATCAGCCCCAGCATTTT. The full variable domain, completed using reference TRBV13 and TRBJ1-5, is AAGVIQSPRHLIKEKRETATLKCYPIPRHDTVYWYQQGPGQDPQFLISFYEKMQSDKGSIPDRFSAQQFSDYHSELNMSSLELGDSALYFCASTPGDSKNQPQHFGDGTRLSIL.